This passage covers 11 T cell receptor beta chains from one sample sequenced in a study of Ad26.COV2.S vaccination and SARS-CoV-2 variants. Treatment: over 15 received Ad26.COV2.S at low or high dose, single or two shots; about 5 received placebo; per-sample allocation not given. Specimens were obtained on day 63 following the first vaccine or placebo injection. Data came from immunoSEQ multiplex PCR; TCRdb stores just in-frame clones and leaves some out. The sample yields nearly 400,000 clones, about 88% seen once. Sequencing was performed on peripheral blood, taken in a trial of Ad26.COV2.S vaccine versus placebo. The receptors were gathered from a person between 18 and 65 years old who received the Ad26.COV2.S COVID-19 vaccine or a placebo.

Only one count was recorded for this clone. The chain carries TRBV27 and TRBJ2-1; TRBD2 agrees at 13 bases. The CDR3 sequence is 17 residues long. Trimming cost V 3 bases and J 10 bases; bases outside gene matches: 12. Looked up from germline, CDR1 is MNHEY and CDR2 is SMNVEV (reference sequence). CDR3 loop: CASSFLTSGRGGKEQFF. CDR3 sequence (DNA): TGTGCCAGCAGTTTCCTTACTAGCGGGAGGGGGGGAAAGGAGCAGTTCTTC.

This clone was picked up a small number of times. The chain is built from TRBV5-5 and TRBJ2-1; D gene unclear. V gave up 0 bases and J gave up 3 bases, with 7 bases separating them. This CDR3 is built from 14 residues. CDR1 and CDR2 from the germline V gene are SGHKS and YYEKEE (reference sequence). The CDR3 bases are TGTGCCAGCAGCTTGGAAGAGGTCTACAATGAGCAGTTCTTC. Protein sequence: CASSLEEVYNEQFF.

The rearrangement links TRBV2 to TRBJ1-2, with D uncertain. Germline-derived CDR1 and CDR2 are SNHLY and FYNNEI. This CDR3 comprises 12 residues. V lost 7 bases and J 4 bases, leaving 10 bases between the germline ends. CDR3 region: CASTPDIYGYTF. CDR3 bases: TGTGCCAGCACCCCCGACATCTATGGCTACACCTTC.

This clone was observed a single time. The rearrangement links TRBV24-1 to TRBJ2-1; tentative D call: TRBD2 (5 bases). The germline CDR1 and CDR2 sequences are KGHDR and SFDVKD. This CDR3 region has 16 residues. V gave up 4 bases and J gave up 1 base, with 13 bases separating them. CDR3 sequence reads: CATSDPLGSSYNEQFF. The CDR3 DNA reads as TGTGCCACCAGTGACCCACTAGGGAGTTCCTACAATGAGCAGTTCTTC.

The chain carries TRBV6-1 and TRBJ1-2, with a tentative D call TRBD1 (5 bases). This CDR3 spans 13 amino acids. Germline V gene data show CDR1 as MNHNS and CDR2 as SASEGT. Trimming removed 3 bases at V and 7 bases at J, with 12 bases between. CDR3 region: CASSEGTAIGYTF. DNA for the CDR3: TGTGCCAGCAGTGAGGGGACCGCAATTGGCTACACCTTC.

This clone was counted a single time. CDR3 sequence (DNA): TGTGCCAGTAGTATTCATAGCGGTTACAATGAGCAGTTCTTC. This gives the protein CASSIHSGYNEQFF. The V gene is TRBV19, the J gene TRBJ2-1; D might be TRBD2 (6 bases). Trimming left V 3 bases short and J 4 bases short, with 10 bases between. This CDR3 comprises 14 residues. Per germline, CDR1 LNHDA and CDR2 SQIVND (reference sequence).

The count of this clone is one. The chain links TRBV27 to TRBJ1-3, with a tentative D call TRBD1 (5 bases). This CDR3 is 16 amino acids long. The V end lost 2 bases, the J end lost 7 bases, and 18 bases lay between the germline ends. CDR1 MNHEY and CDR2 SMNVEV come from the germline V gene (reference sequence). In DNA form, the CDR3 reads TGTGCCAGCAGTTTAACCCGGGGGAGGGTTCGGAACACCATATATTTT. It translates to CASSLTRGRVRNTIYF.

This clone was observed once. The V gene is TRBV5-4, the J gene TRBJ1-3, with D uncertain. V gave up 4 bases and J gave up 4 bases, with 9 bases separating them. There are 13 residues in the CDR3. The germline V gene encodes CDR1 SGHNT and CDR2 YYREEE (reference sequence). The CDR3 spells CASSPTDGNTIYF. The CDR3 DNA is TGTGCCAGCAGCCCGACGGACGGAAACACCATATATTTT.

This chain uses TRBV6-5 with TRBJ1-1; 12 bases agree with TRBD1. CDR1 MNHEY and CDR2 SVGAGI come from the germline V gene. This CDR3 is built from 16 residues. V lost 2 bases to trimming and J lost 6 bases; unmatched junction nucleotides: 7. In DNA form, the CDR3 reads TGTGCCAGCAGTTACCCTCCGGGACAGGGGGCTGCTGAAGCTTTCTTT. It translates to CASSYPPGQGAAEAFF.

The rearrangement uses TRBV28 and TRBJ1-5; D might be TRBD1 (6 bases). The CDR3 is 19 amino acids. In germline, CDR1 is MDHEN, CDR2 SYDVKM. With 8 bases removed from V and 1 base from J, the gap between germline ends came to 27 bases. The DNA for the CDR3 is TGTGCCAGCCAATCTGTAGGCACTCGGGGGGCGAGGAGCAATCAGCCCCAGCATTTT. It codes for CASQSVGTRGARSNQPQHF.

The rearrangement uses TRBV18 and TRBJ2-3, with 7 bases that match TRBD2. Germline V gene lookup returns CDR1 KGHSH and CDR2 LQKENI. The V and J ends lost 1 base and 8 bases, in that order; junction bases with no gene match: 3. The CDR3 loop spans 13 amino acids. CDR3 sequence reads: CASSPQRDGTQYF. Here the CDR3 DNA reads TGTGCCAGCTCACCACAGCGGGATGGTACGCAGTATTTT.